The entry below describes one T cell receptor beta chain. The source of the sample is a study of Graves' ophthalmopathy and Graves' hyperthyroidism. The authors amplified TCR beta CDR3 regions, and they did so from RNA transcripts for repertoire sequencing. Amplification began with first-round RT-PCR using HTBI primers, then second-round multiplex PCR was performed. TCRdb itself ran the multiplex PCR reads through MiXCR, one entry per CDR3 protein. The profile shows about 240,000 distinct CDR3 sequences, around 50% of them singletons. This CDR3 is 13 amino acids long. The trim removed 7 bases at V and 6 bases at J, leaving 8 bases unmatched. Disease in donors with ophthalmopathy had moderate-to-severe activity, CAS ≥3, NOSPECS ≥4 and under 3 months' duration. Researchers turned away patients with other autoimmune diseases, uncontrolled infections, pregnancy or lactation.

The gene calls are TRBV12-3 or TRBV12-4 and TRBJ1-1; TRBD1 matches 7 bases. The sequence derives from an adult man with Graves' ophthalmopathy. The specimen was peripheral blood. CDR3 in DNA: TGTGCCAGCACCCTAGACAGGGCGGCTGAAGCTTTCTTT. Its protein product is CASTLDRAAEAFF.